A selection of T cell receptor beta chains follows, all from one sample in a study of T cell changes during pregnancy in multiple sclerosis. TCRdb keeps only in-frame clones here, not all; method: immunoSEQ multiplex PCR. This table has more than 35,000 clones, 90% appearing once. The sample here was CD4+ T cells from peripheral blood mononuclear cells, taken in the first trimester of pregnancy. The receptors originated from a female donor in good health, enrolled as a control in a pregnancy study. Each CDR3 is given with its conserved first and last residue. A D gene is named only where the DNA matches it firmly. Only some rows state a clone size, as once, few, many or a class for expanded clones.

NA	TRBV7-8	TRBJ2-7	16	TRBD1	TGTGCCAGCAGCCTACGGACAGGGGACAGAAGCTACGAGCAGTACTTC	CASSLRTGDRSYEQYF
NA	TRBV12-5	TRBJ2-5	13	TRBD2	TGTGCTAGTGCCCGGGGGGGGCAAGAGACCCAGTACTTC	CASARGGQETQYF
NA	TRBV9	TRBJ1-3	16	NA	TGTGCCAGCAGCACGAGAAGCGGGCCCTCTGGAAACACCATATATTTT	CASSTRSGPSGNTIYF
NA	TRBV10-3	TRBJ2-2	14	NA	TGTGCCATCAGTGAGAACCCAGGGACCGGGGAGCTGTTTTTT	CAISENPGTGELFF
NA	TRBV29-1	TRBJ1-2	13	NA	TGCAGCGTTGAAGAGGGAAAAAGGGGCGGCTACACCTTC	CSVEEGKRGGYTF
NA	TRBV4-3	TRBJ2-1	14	NA	TGCGCCAGCAGCCAAAAGGGAGGGGGTGGTGAGCAGTTCTTC	CASSQKGGGGEQFF
NA	TRBV10-3	TRBJ1-3	12	NA	TGTGCCATCAGTGAACAGCGAAACACCATATATTTT	CAISEQRNTIYF
NA	TRBV7-9	TRBJ2-1	14	NA	TGTGCCAGCAGCTTAGTCGGCGGCAGGGATGAGCAGTTCTTC	CASSLVGGRDEQFF
NA	TRBV4-2	TRBJ1-6	16	NA	TGTGCCAGCAGCCAAGGGTTCGCGACTCGCCCCACGCCCCTCCACTTT	CASSQGFATRPTPLHF
once	TRBV15	TRBJ2-5	17	TRBD2	TGTGCCACCAGCAGAGTAAAACAACTAGCGGGGCAAGAGACCCAGTACTTC	CATSRVKQLAGQETQYF
NA	TRBV18	TRBJ2-5	15	NA	TGTGCCAGCTCACCCCTCACAGGGTGGTGGGAGACCCAGTACTTC	CASSPLTGWWETQYF
NA	TRBV5-6	TRBJ2-3	13	NA	TGTGCCAGCAGCTTGACTAGTTCAGATACGCAGTATTTT	CASSLTSSDTQYF
NA	TRBV4-1	TRBJ2-7	17	TRBD2	TGCGCCAGCAGCCAAGCCCCTAGCGGGGGGTCAATCTACGAGCAGTACTTC	CASSQAPSGGSIYEQYF
NA	TRBV27	TRBJ1-5	14	TRBD1	TGTGCCAGCAGTCGGACAGGCGGCAATCAGCCCCAGCATTTT	CASSRTGGNQPQHF
NA	TRBV2	TRBJ1-2	15	NA	TGTGCCAGCAGATTTGGGGGGGCGGCTAACTATGGCTACACCTTC	CASRFGGAANYGYTF
once	TRBV19	TRBJ2-1	14	NA	TGTGCCAGTAGTCCTAGGGCCGATTCGGGGGAGCAGTTCTTC	CASSPRADSGEQFF
NA	TRBV6-6	TRBJ1-2	14	TRBD1	TGTGCCAGCAGTTACGAGGGGGCCCCCTATGGCTACACCTTC	CASSYEGAPYGYTF
few	TRBV6-6	TRBJ1-1	13	NA	TGTGCCAGCAGCTTCAGGGGAAAGACTGAAGCTTTCTTT	CASSFRGKTEAFF
NA	TRBV19	TRBJ2-1	14	TRBD1	TGTGCCAGTAGTACGTGGGACAGACACAATGAGCAGTTCTTC	CASSTWDRHNEQFF
NA	TRBV27	TRBJ1-1	14	TRBD1	TGTGCCAGCAGCCTAAGGACAGGGCACACTGAAGCTTTCTTT	CASSLRTGHTEAFF
NA	TRBV19	TRBJ1-1	15	TRBD1	TGTGCCAGTAGTAGGGACAGGGGAGTATGGACTGAAGCTTTCTTT	CASSRDRGVWTEAFF
NA	TRBV28	TRBJ1-2	14	TRBD1	TGTGCCAGCAGAGGCGGACAGGGGAGTGGCGGCTACACCTTC	CASRGGQGSGGYTF
NA	TRBV6-6	TRBJ2-7	15	NA	TGTGCCAGCAGTTCCCCGGGACATTCTTCCTACGAGCAGTACTTC	CASSSPGHSSYEQYF
NA	TRBV5-1	TRBJ2-5	15	NA	TGCGCCAGCAAAACCACACCCGGGGTTCGAGAGACCCAGTACTTC	CASKTTPGVRETQYF
NA	TRBV5-1	TRBJ2-3	12	NA	TGCGCCAGCAGGGTAGCGGCAGATACGCAGTATTTT	CASRVAADTQYF
NA	TRBV5-6	TRBJ1-5	14	NA	TGTGCCAGCAGCTTTTATCAGGGTTGGGAGCCCCAGCATTTT	CASSFYQGWEPQHF
NA	TRBV5-4	TRBJ2-3	15	TRBD1	TGTGCCAGCAGCTTGACAGGGGGAGGCACAGATACGCAGTATTTT	CASSLTGGGTDTQYF
NA	TRBV2	TRBJ1-5	15	TRBD1	TGTGCCAGCAGTGGAGGACAGGGGGCTAATCAGCCCCAGCATTTT	CASSGGQGANQPQHF
NA	TRBV7-6	TRBJ2-2	16	TRBD1	TGTGCCAGCAGCCGCAGGGGGAAAAGGACTTCCGGGGAGCTGTTTTTT	CASSRRGKRTSGELFF